The 17 T cell receptor beta chains below were found in one sample sequenced in a study of blood T cell repertoires in COVID-19. The assay was immunoSEQ multiplex PCR, and TCRdb's table has in-frame clones only and misses some. The profile covers about 120,000 clones, with 85% to 90% appearing a single time and roughly a quarter taken by the ten largest. The sequenced material came from peripheral blood. The origin of the receptors is an older man with active or convalescent COVID-19.

The J gene is TRBJ2-7, the V gene TRBV3-1 (or the pseudogene TRBV3-2), with D possibly being TRBD1 (6 bases). Looked up from germline, CDR1 is LGHDT and CDR2 is YNNKEL (reference sequence). The CDR3 spans 15 residues. V was trimmed by 5 bases and J by 4 bases, leaving 18 bases between them. The CDR3 nucleotides read TGTGCCAGCAGCTCTCGACAGGAACTTCGTTACGAGCAGTACTTC. This gives the protein CASSSRQELRYEQYF.

The chain is built from TRBV18 and TRBJ2-7, with 12 bases lining up with TRBD2. There are 16 residues in the CDR3. J gave up 5 bases and V 3 bases, and 8 bases lay outside the gene matches. Germline loops: CDR1 KGHSH, CDR2 LQKENI. CDR3 in DNA: TGTGCCAGCTCACCCGCACTAGCGGGAGGTTCGCACGAGCAGTACTTC. This sequence encodes CASSPALAGGSHEQYF. The variable domain in full, with the rest retrieved from reference TRBV18 and TRBJ2-7, is NAGVMQNPRHLVRRRGQEARLRCSPMKGHSHVYWYRQLPEEGLKFMVYLQKENIIDESGMPKERFSAEFPKEGPSILRIQQVVRGDSAAYFCASSPALAGGSHEQYFGPGTRLTVT.

This chain links TRBV7-8 with TRBJ1-3, with TRBD1 matching 8 bases. This CDR3 is built from 15 residues. Germline loops: CDR1 SGHVS, CDR2 FQNEAQ. The J segment lost 4 bases and the V segment lost 10 bases, leaving 12 bases of the junction unmatched. This CDR3 reads CATQKDQGAGNTIYF. The CDR3 DNA sequence: TGTGCCACACAAAAAGACCAGGGGGCGGGAAACACCATATATTTT.

The chain is built from TRBV3-1 (or the pseudogene TRBV3-2) and TRBJ2-7; 11 bases map to TRBD2. Trimming removed 3 bases from V and 0 bases from J; junction bases left unmatched: 1. The CDR3 extends over 15 amino acids. The germline gives CDR1 LGHDT, CDR2 YNNKEL (reference sequence). The CDR3 nucleotides are TGTGCCAGCAGCCAGGGACTAGCGGCCTCCTACGAGCAGTACTTC. This encodes CASSQGLAASYEQYF.

Only one count was recorded for this clone. The V and J genes are TRBV7-9 and TRBJ2-5; a weak D match, TRBD1 (6 bases). Germline V gene data show CDR1 as SEHNR and CDR2 as FQNEAQ (reference sequence). The CDR3 is 15 residues long. Trimming cost V 5 bases and J 5 bases, with 18 bases left between them. This CDR3 is CASSLDRWARETQYF. CDR3 in DNA: TGTGCCAGCAGCCTCGACAGGTGGGCGAGGGAGACCCAGTACTTC.

This chain joins TRBV3-1 (or the pseudogene TRBV3-2) and TRBJ2-7; tentatively, D is TRBD1 (6 bases). CDR1 is LGHDT and CDR2 is YNNKEL in the germline V gene (reference sequence). The V end was cut by 4 bases, the J end by 6 bases, with 13 bases between. The CDR3 is 13 amino acids. DNA for the CDR3: TGTGCCAGCAGCCCCACAGGGTCGGGCGAGCAGTACTTC. Translating gives CASSPTGSGEQYF.

This sequence joins TRBV5-5 and TRBJ1-1, with D perhaps matching TRBD1 (5 bases). V lost 1 base and J 7 bases, leaving 11 bases between the germline ends. Germline CDR1 SGHKS, CDR2 YYEKEE (reference sequence). This CDR3 has 13 residues. CDR3 in DNA: TGTGCCAGCAGCTTGCTGCAGGGTGGTGAAGCTTTCTTT. As protein: CASSLLQGGEAFF.

V and J are TRBV9 and TRBJ2-1; D ambiguous. The germline CDR1 and CDR2 sequences are SGDLS and YYNGEE. The CDR3 covers 13 residues. Trimming shortened V by 0 bases and J by 7 bases, and 8 bases separated the two germline ends. CDR3 bases: TGTGCCAGCAGCGTAGGTGGCACGAATGAGCAGTTCTTC. This encodes CASSVGGTNEQFF.

The chain carries TRBV6-2 or TRBV6-3 and TRBJ2-3; no firm D call. In germline, CDR1 is MNHEY, CDR2 SVGEGT. The CDR3 has 12 residues. Trimming stripped 4 bases from V and 4 bases from J, with 6 bases between. This CDR3 is CASSFFADTQYF. The CDR3 nucleotides are TGTGCCAGCAGTTTCTTCGCAGATACGCAGTATTTT.

J is TRBJ1-2 and V is TRBV7-9, with D possibly TRBD1 on 5 matching bases. Trimming left V 4 bases short and J 4 bases short, with 16 bases between. The CDR3 spans 15 residues. Germline loops: CDR1 SEHNR, CDR2 FQNEAQ (reference sequence). CDR3 protein: CASSWGLIEGYGYTF. Written as DNA, the CDR3 is TGTGCCAGCAGCTGGGGACTCATTGAGGGCTATGGCTACACCTTC.

The chain's CDR3 is CASSLPSATAFF. The DNA for the CDR3 is TGTGCCAGCAGTTTACCTAGTGCGACCGCTTTCTTT. The chain recombines TRBV28 with TRBJ1-1; D is undetermined. Germline V lookup: CDR1 MDHEN, CDR2 SYDVKM. The CDR3 has 12 residues. V shed 2 bases and J shed 11 bases, with 12 bases lying between them.

J is TRBJ2-1 and V is TRBV3-1 (or the pseudogene TRBV3-2); 7 bases match TRBD1. Trimming removed 3 bases from V and 8 bases from J; junction bases left unmatched: 1. This CDR3 comprises 12 residues. Germline V CDR1 and CDR2: LGHDT, YNNKEL (reference sequence). As DNA, the CDR3 is TGTGCCAGCAGCCAGACAGGGCATGAGCAGTTCTTC. Encoded protein: CASSQTGHEQFF.

This clone was counted between two and nine times. The V gene is TRBV6-6, the J gene TRBJ2-2; 7 nucleotides agree with TRBD1. The CDR3 contains 15 residues. V was pared by 4 bases and J by 3 bases, with 5 bases of the junction left unmatched. Germline V gives CDR1 MNHNY, CDR2 SVGAGI (reference sequence). CDR3: CASSLQGTDTGELFF. CDR3 coding DNA: TGTGCCAGCAGTTTACAGGGGACGGACACCGGGGAGCTGTTTTTT.

The genes are TRBV10-3 and TRBJ2-7, with D maybe TRBD2 (5 bases). The CDR3 has 15 amino acids. With 0 bases removed from V and 0 bases from J, the gap between germline ends came to 9 bases. CDR1 ENHRY and CDR2 SYGVKD come from the germline V gene. The CDR3 loop reads CAISESVGSSYEQYF. The DNA for the CDR3 is TGTGCCATCAGTGAGTCGGTGGGGAGCTCCTACGAGCAGTACTTC.

The chain combines TRBV27 with TRBJ1-5; 7 bases are shared with TRBD1. The CDR3 extends over 16 amino acids. In germline, CDR1 is MNHEY, CDR2 SMNVEV (reference sequence). After removal of 5 bases from V and 4 bases from J, the junction contained 11 bases not matched to a gene. DNA of the CDR3: TGTGCCAGCAGTCCGGGGAGTTGGACAGGTAATCAGCCCCAGCATTTT. Translated: CASSPGSWTGNQPQHF.

The chain links TRBV2 to TRBJ2-7, with D tentatively TRBD1 (6 bases). The CDR3 contains 12 residues. Trimming left V 6 bases short and J 6 bases short, with 12 bases between. CDR1 is SNHLY and CDR2 is FYNNEI in the germline V gene. The CDR3 here is CASRVQGPEQYF. In DNA, the CDR3 is TGTGCCAGCAGAGTTCAGGGGCCCGAGCAGTACTTC.

This chain links TRBV30 with TRBJ1-2; TRBD1 might be the D (6 bases). V lost 3 bases to trimming and J lost 5 bases, with 10 bases between them. The CDR3 consists of 12 residues. Looked up from germline, CDR1 is GTSNPN and CDR2 is SVGIG (reference sequence). CDR3 sequence: CAWRPQGYGYTF. The CDR3 nucleotides read TGTGCCTGGAGACCTCAGGGGTATGGCTACACCTTC.